This T cell receptor (beta chain) derives from a study of identical twins. Study findings and constraints: Sharing of beta out-of-frame sequences by twins showed a weaker excess. Fewer insertions characterized abundant cord blood beta clonotypes, whereas memory repertoires showed none.

CDR3 size: 13 residues. The germline V gene has CDR1 KGHDR and CDR2 SFDVKD. V was cut by 10 bases and J by 0 bases, with 11 bases left in between. From the 5' RACE reads, TCRdb called clonotypes with MiXCR, one entry per CDR3 protein. The table records about 530,000 distinct CDR3 sequences, 13% to 15% of them present only once. This clonotype was picked up many times. Its target is unknown. There were only healthy Caucasians among the donors. This sample was shared with a second study, whose subject was yellow fever vaccine responses in identical twins.

The receptor was isolated from a woman in her late teens or twenties in good health. Sequenced: CD4+ T cells sorted from blood. This chain connects TRBV24-1 to TRBJ1-1; unclear D gene. The CDR3 sequence is CATMDGMNTEAFF. In DNA, the CDR3 is TGTGCCACTATGGACGGCATGAACACTGAAGCTTTCTTT.